The 22 T cell receptor beta chains below come from one sample, sequenced in a study of blood T cell repertoires in COVID-19. Profiling relied on immunoSEQ multiplex PCR, and the TCRdb table lists in-frame clones only, not all of them. Of approximately 110,000 clones in the sample, over 75% were seen once. Sequencing input: peripheral blood. All receptors come from a woman aged 50 to 60 with acute or convalescent COVID-19.

The rearrangement joins TRBV18 to TRBJ2-2, with 7 bases identical to TRBD2. The CDR3 runs 18 residues. Germline CDR1 reads KGHSH; CDR2 reads LQKENI. Trimming at V came to 3 bases and at J to 0 bases, leaving 10 bases not matched to a gene. In DNA, the CDR3 is TGTGCCAGCTCACCCTACGGGGGGAGCAGGGCGAACACCGGGGAGCTGTTTTTT. It yields the protein CASSPYGGSRANTGELFF.

J is TRBJ1-1 and V is TRBV2, with TRBD1 as a possible D gene (6 bases). The CDR3 covers 13 residues. Looked up from germline, CDR1 is SNHLY and CDR2 is FYNNEI. The ends were cut back, 7 bases at V and 10 bases at J, with 19 bases in the middle. The CDR3 nucleotides are TGTGCCAGCACCGTTTTTGACAGGTCTAGAGCTTTCTTT. This codes for CASTVFDRSRAFF. The full variable domain, rest sourced from reference TRBV2 and TRBJ1-1, is EPEVTQTPSHQVTQMGQEVILRCVPISNHLYFYWYRQILGQKVEFLVSFYNNEISEKSEIFDDQFSVERPDGSNFTLKIRSTKLEDSAMYFCASTVFDRSRAFFGQGTRLTVV.

The chain recombines TRBV5-4 with TRBJ1-4, with D possibly matching TRBD1 (5 bases). Trimming pared 0 bases from V and 2 bases from J, leaving 11 bases between. Per the germline V gene, CDR1 is SGHNT and CDR2 is YYREEE (reference sequence). This CDR3 region has 16 residues. As DNA, the CDR3 is TGTGCCAGCAGCTTGGGCCCTAAGGGGACTAATGAAAAACTGTTTTTT. This sequence encodes CASSLGPKGTNEKLFF.

V and J are TRBV3-1 (or the pseudogene TRBV3-2) and TRBJ2-3; 7 positions match TRBD1. Germline loops: CDR1 LGHDT, CDR2 YNNKEL (reference sequence). This CDR3 contains 15 residues. The ends lost 4 bases at V and 5 bases at J; junction bases unmatched: 9. CDR3 loop: CASSLRTGRVDTQYF. For the CDR3, the DNA is TGTGCCAGCAGCCTCCGGACAGGACGGGTAGATACGCAGTATTTT.

The gene calls are TRBV2 and TRBJ1-5; 10 nucleotides match TRBD1. Germline lookup yields CDR1 SNHLY and CDR2 FYNNEI. The V segment lost 4 bases and the J segment 3 bases; nucleotides outside the gene matches: 3. The CDR3 has 15 residues. The CDR3 region has the DNA TGTGCCAGCAGTGGGACAGGGGGTTACAATCAGCCCCAGCATTTT. It yields the protein CASSGTGGYNQPQHF.

The chain couples TRBV9 to TRBJ2-2; no reliable D call. CDR1 and CDR2 (germline): SGDLS, YYNGEE. The CDR3 covers 13 residues. V gave up 0 bases and J gave up 5 bases, with 5 bases separating them. DNA of the CDR3: TGTGCCAGCAGCGTAGTCGGGACCGGGGAGCTGTTTTTT. Translated: CASSVVGTGELFF.

This clone has a single count. The rearrangement links TRBV30 to TRBJ2-5; 9 bases map to TRBD2. Germline CDR1 and CDR2: GTSNPN and SVGIG (reference sequence). With V trimmed by 0 bases and J by 5 bases, 4 bases remained unmatched. The CDR3 contains 14 residues. The CDR3: CAWSVGAGGETQYF. The CDR3 DNA reads as TGTGCCTGGAGTGTCGGAGCGGGGGGTGAGACCCAGTACTTC.

The chain combines TRBV11-2 with TRBJ1-1, with D tentatively TRBD1 (5 bases). This CDR3 is built from 16 residues. The germline V and J ends were trimmed by 5 bases and 1 base, with 17 bases remaining between them. Germline loops: CDR1 SGHAT, CDR2 FQNNGV. The DNA of the CDR3 is TGTGCCAGCAGCCCAAGGACGGGAGGGGCGAACACTGAAGCTTTCTTT. Its protein product is CASSPRTGGANTEAFF.

V gene TRBV7-9 combines with J gene TRBJ1-2, with D unclear. V lost 1 base and J 4 bases, leaving 4 bases between the germline ends. Germline V gives CDR1 SEHNR, CDR2 FQNEAQ (reference sequence). The CDR3 has 12 amino acids. CDR3 amino acids: CASSLDLYGYTF. CDR3 DNA: TGTGCCAGCAGCTTAGATCTCTATGGCTACACCTTC.

This clone occurred a few times. The V call is TRBV27, the J call TRBJ2-7; 7 bases map to TRBD1. The CDR3 spans 17 residues. Looked up from germline, CDR1 is MNHEY and CDR2 is SMNVEV (reference sequence). V was pared by 5 bases and J by 0 bases, with 13 bases of the junction left unmatched. The DNA of the CDR3 is TGTGCCAGCAGTCACCACGCCGGGACAGCCTACTCCTACGAGCAGTACTTC. Its translation: CASSHHAGTAYSYEQYF.

The count of this clone is one. The V and J genes are TRBV7-9 and TRBJ2-5; 13 bases agree with TRBD2. V gave up 1 base and J gave up 4 bases; unmatched junction bases: 3. CDR3 length equals 16 residues. Per germline, CDR1 SEHNR and CDR2 FQNEAQ (reference sequence). The CDR3 reads CASSLGLAGGGETQYF. In nucleotides, the CDR3 is TGTGCCAGCAGCTTAGGACTAGCGGGGGGTGGAGAGACCCAGTACTTC.

The CDR3 is CASSLESPGHSNSPLHF. As DNA, the CDR3 is TGTGCCAGCAGCTTAGAAAGCCCAGGGCATTCCAATTCACCCCTCCACTTT. This sequence joins TRBV7-8 and TRBJ1-6; D perhaps matches TRBD1 (5 bases). The V gene lost 1 base and the J gene lost 7 bases, with 17 bases spanning the gap. This CDR3 is 17 amino acids long. Per germline, CDR1 SGHVS and CDR2 FQNEAQ.

This clone was seen only a few times. The V and J genes are TRBV5-1 and TRBJ2-5; D might be TRBD1 (5 bases). Germline V gene data show CDR1 as SGHRS and CDR2 as YFSETQ. V dropped 2 bases and J dropped 5 bases, with 19 bases sitting between them. The CDR3 has 16 amino acids. CDR3 sequence (DNA): TGCGCCAGCAGCTTCCCCCCAGGGCCCCGAAAGGAGACCCAGTACTTC. This translates into CASSFPPGPRKETQYF.

The J gene is TRBJ2-5, the V gene TRBV3-1 (or the pseudogene TRBV3-2), with TRBD2 as a possible D gene (7 bases). The CDR3 is 15 residues long. CDR1 and CDR2 (germline): LGHDT, YNNKEL (reference sequence). With 4 bases removed from V and 4 bases from J, the gap between germline ends came to 16 bases. The CDR3 nucleotides are TGTGCCAGCAGCCCCCCGGGGGGCCCTCGAGAGACCCAGTACTTC. It codes for CASSPPGGPRETQYF.

The chain links TRBV5-6 to TRBJ2-7; perhaps TRBD1 as D (6 bases). The CDR3 has 14 amino acids. The germline V and J ends were trimmed by 0 bases and 3 bases, with 10 bases remaining between them. Germline CDR1 is SGHDT and CDR2 is YYEEEE. CDR3 residues: CASSLGQVDYEQYF. CDR3 coding DNA: TGTGCCAGCAGCTTGGGACAGGTGGACTACGAGCAGTACTTC. The full variable domain, in which reference TRBV5-6 and TRBJ2-7 provide the parts outside the CDR3, is DAGVTQSPTHLIKTRGQQVTLRCSPKSGHDTVSWYQQALGQGPQFIFQYYEEEERQRGNFPDRFSGHQFPNYSSELNVNALLLGDSALYLCASSLGQVDYEQYFGPGTRLTVT.

This clone has only one observation. CDR3 bases: TGTGCCAGCAGTGATGGCTCCGGGGGGGCCGAGCCCCAGCATTTT. Its protein is CASSDGSGGAEPQHF. The chain is built from TRBV6-1 and TRBJ1-5, with D possibly being TRBD1 (6 bases). Trimming pared 3 bases from V and 8 bases from J, leaving 17 bases between. The CDR3 has 15 residues. From germline, CDR1 is MNHNS and CDR2 SASEGT.

V and J are TRBV27 and TRBJ1-5; D might be TRBD1 (5 bases). This CDR3 comprises 16 residues. V was shortened by 2 bases and J by 3 bases, with 14 bases between the two germline ends. Germline CDR1 reads MNHEY; CDR2 reads SMNVEV (reference sequence). CDR3 nucleotides: TGTGCCAGCAGTTTAGGGCAGGGTTCTTTCAATCAGCCCCAGCATTTT. Protein: CASSLGQGSFNQPQHF.

The chain recombines TRBV6-1 with TRBJ1-6; unclear D gene. Germline V gene sequence: CDR1 MNHNS, CDR2 SASEGT. This CDR3 is 19 amino acids long. Trimming removed 2 bases at V and 0 bases at J, with 17 bases between. Here the CDR3 reads CASSERVRALSSYNSPLHF. In DNA form, the CDR3 reads TGTGCCAGCAGTGAACGGGTGAGGGCCCTGAGCTCCTATAATTCACCCCTCCACTTT.

The CDR3 sequence: CATGRDGTYEQYF. CDR3 coding DNA: TGTGCCACCGGGAGGGACGGTACCTACGAGCAGTACTTC. The rearrangement links TRBV15 to TRBJ2-7; 7 nucleotides agree with TRBD2. This CDR3 has 13 residues. The germline V gene encodes CDR1 LNHNV and CDR2 YYDKDF (reference sequence). V gave up 8 bases and J gave up 2 bases; unmatched junction bases: 6.

This sequence joins TRBV30 and TRBJ2-7, with D possibly matching TRBD2 (5 bases). This CDR3 comprises 12 residues. Germline V gene data show CDR1 as GTSNPN and CDR2 as SVGIG (reference sequence). V was pared by 3 bases and J by 3 bases, with 9 bases between. CDR3 in DNA: TGTGCCTGGAGGACGGGAAACTACGAGCAGTACTTC. Encoded protein: CAWRTGNYEQYF. Full variable domain (missing parts from reference TRBV30 and TRBJ2-7): SQTIHQWPATLVQPVGSPLSLECTVEGTSNPNLYWYRQAAGRGLQLLFYSVGIGQISSEVPQNLSASRPQDRQFILSSKKLLLSDSGFYLCAWRTGNYEQYFGPGTRLTVT.

This chain links TRBV7-8 with TRBJ1-2, with 10 bases fitting TRBD1. The CDR3 totals 14 residues. Germline loops: CDR1 SGHVS, CDR2 FQNEAQ. The J segment lost 9 bases and the V segment lost 3 bases, leaving 7 bases of the junction unmatched. In DNA form, the CDR3 reads TGTGCCAGCAGCTTCGGGGGACAGGGGTCGAGCTACACCTTC. This translates into CASSFGGQGSSYTF.

The genes are TRBV7-3 and TRBJ2-2; perhaps TRBD1 as D (6 bases). The CDR3 totals 17 residues. V lost 5 bases to trimming and J lost 4 bases, with 20 bases between them. Looked up from germline, CDR1 is SGHTA and CDR2 is FQGTGA. The CDR3 loop is CASSPRGPGTTTGELFF. The CDR3, as DNA: TGTGCCAGCAGCCCTAGGGGCCCCGGGACAACCACCGGGGAGCTGTTTTTT. Using reference TRBV7-3 and TRBJ2-2 for the parts outside the CDR3, the full variable domain is GAGVSQTPSNKVTEKGKYVELRCDPISGHTALYWYRQSLGQGPEFLIYFQGTGAADDSGLPNDRFFAVRPEGSVSTLKIQRTERGDSAVYLCASSPRGPGTTTGELFFGEGSRLTVL.